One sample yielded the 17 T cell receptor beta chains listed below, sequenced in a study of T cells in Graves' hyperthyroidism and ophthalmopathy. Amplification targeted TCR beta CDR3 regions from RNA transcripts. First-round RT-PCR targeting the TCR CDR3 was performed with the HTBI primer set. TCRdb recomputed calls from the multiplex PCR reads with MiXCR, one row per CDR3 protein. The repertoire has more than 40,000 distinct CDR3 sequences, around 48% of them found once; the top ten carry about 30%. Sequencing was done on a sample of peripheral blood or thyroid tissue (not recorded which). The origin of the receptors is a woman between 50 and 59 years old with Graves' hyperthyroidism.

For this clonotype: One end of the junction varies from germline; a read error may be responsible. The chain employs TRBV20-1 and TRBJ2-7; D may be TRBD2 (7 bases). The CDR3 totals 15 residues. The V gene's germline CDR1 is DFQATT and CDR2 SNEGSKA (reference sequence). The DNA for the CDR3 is TGCAGTGCTAGAGCTGGGGGGGGGGCCAGGGTCGAGCGGTACTTC. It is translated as CSARAGGGARVERYF.

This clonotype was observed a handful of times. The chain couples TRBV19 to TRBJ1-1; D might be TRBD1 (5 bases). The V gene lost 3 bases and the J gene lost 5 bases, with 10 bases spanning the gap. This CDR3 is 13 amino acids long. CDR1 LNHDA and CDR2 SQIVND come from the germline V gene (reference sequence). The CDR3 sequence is CASSIGTATEAFF. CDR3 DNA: TGTGCCAGTAGTATTGGGACCGCAACTGAAGCTTTCTTT.

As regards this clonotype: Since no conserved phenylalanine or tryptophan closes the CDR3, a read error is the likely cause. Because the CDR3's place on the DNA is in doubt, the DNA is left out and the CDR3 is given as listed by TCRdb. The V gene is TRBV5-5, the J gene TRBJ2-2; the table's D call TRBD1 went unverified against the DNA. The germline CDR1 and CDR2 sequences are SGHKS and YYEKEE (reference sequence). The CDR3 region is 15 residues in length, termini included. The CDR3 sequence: CASSFGRPYTGELFS.

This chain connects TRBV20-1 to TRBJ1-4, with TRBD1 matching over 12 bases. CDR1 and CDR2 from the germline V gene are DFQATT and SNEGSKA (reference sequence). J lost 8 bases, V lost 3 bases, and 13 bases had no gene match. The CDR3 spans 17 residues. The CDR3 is CSASDRDRGRRGEKLFF. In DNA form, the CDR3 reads TGCAGTGCTAGTGACCGGGACAGGGGGCGGCGGGGAGAAAAACTGTTTTTT.

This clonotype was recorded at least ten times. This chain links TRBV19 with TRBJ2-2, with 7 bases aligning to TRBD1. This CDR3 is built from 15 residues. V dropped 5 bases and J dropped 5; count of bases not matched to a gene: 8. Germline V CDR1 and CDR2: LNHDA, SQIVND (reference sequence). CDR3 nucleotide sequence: TGTGCCAGTAGTTTGGCACAGGGGTTAACCGGGGAGCTGTTTTTT. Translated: CASSLAQGLTGELFF.

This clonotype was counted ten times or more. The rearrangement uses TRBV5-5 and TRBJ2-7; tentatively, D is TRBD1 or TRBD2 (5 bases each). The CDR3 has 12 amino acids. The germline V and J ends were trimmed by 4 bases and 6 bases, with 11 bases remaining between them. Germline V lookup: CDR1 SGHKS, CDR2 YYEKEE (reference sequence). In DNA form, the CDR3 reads TGTGCCAGCAGCGGGGGTATCGGCGAGCAGTACTTC. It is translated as CASSGGIGEQYF. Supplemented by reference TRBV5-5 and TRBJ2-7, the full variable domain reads DAGVTQSPTHLIKTRGQQVTLRCSPISGHKSVSWYQQVLGQGPQFIFQYYEKEERGRGNFPDRFSARQFPNYSSELNVNALLLGDSALYLCASSGGIGEQYFGPGTRLTVT.

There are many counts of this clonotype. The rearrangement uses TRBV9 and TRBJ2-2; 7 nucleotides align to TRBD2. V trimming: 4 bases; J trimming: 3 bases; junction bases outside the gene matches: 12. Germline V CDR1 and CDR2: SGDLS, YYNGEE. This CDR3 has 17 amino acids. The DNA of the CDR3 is TGTGCCAGCAGCCCCCGGACCCTGGGAGGGTACACCGGGGAGCTGTTTTTT. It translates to CASSPRTLGGYTGELFF.

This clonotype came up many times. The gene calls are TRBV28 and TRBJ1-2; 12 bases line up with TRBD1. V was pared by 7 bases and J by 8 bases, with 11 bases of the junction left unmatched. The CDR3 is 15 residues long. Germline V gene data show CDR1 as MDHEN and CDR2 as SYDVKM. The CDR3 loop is CASTSPGQGAEGYTF. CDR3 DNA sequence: TGTGCCAGCACTTCTCCGGGACAGGGGGCGGAGGGCTACACCTTC.

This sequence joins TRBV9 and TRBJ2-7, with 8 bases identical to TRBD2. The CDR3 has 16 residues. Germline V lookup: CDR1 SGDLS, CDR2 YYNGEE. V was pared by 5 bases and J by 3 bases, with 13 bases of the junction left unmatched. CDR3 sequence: CASSRGESGRDYEQYF. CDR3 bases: TGTGCCAGCAGTCGTGGGGAGAGCGGGAGAGACTACGAGCAGTACTTC.

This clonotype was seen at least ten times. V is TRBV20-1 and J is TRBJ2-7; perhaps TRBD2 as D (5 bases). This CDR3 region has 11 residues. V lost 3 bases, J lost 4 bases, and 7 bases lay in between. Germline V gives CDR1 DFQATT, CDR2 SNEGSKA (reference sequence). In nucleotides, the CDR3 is TGCAGTGCTAGGGGCGGGTACGAGCAGTACTTC. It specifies CSARGGYEQYF.

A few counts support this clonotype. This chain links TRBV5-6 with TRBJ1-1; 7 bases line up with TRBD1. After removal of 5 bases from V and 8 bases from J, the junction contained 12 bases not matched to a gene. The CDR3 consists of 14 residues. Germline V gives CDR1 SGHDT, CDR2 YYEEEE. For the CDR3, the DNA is TGTGCCAGCAGGCGTCAGATGGACAGGACCGAAGCTTTCTTT. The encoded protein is CASRRQMDRTEAFF.

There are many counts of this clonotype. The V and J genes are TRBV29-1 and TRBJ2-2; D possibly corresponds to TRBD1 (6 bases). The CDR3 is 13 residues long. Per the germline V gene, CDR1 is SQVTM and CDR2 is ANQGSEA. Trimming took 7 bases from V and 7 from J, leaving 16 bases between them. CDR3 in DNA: TGCAGCGCCTTCACAGGGAATCACGGGGAGCTGTTTTTT. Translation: CSAFTGNHGELFF.

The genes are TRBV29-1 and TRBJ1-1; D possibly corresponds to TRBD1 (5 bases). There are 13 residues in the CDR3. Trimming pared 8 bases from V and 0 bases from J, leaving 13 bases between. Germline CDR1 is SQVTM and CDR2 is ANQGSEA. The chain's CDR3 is CSTPGLMNTEAFF. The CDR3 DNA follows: TGCAGCACCCCGGGGCTCATGAACACTGAAGCTTTCTTT.

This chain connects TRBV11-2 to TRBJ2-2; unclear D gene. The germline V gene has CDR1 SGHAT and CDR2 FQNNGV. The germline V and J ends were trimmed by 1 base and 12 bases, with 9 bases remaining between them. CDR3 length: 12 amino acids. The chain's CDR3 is CASSLVGTKLFF. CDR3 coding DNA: TGTGCCAGCAGCTTAGTTGGCACGAAGCTGTTTTTT.

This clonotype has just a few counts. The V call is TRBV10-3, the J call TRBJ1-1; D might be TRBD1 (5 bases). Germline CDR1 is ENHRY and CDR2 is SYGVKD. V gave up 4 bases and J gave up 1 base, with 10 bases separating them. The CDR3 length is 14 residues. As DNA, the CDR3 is TGTGCCATCAGTGCGCAGGGTTCGAACACTGAAGCTTTCTTT. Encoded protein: CAISAQGSNTEAFF.

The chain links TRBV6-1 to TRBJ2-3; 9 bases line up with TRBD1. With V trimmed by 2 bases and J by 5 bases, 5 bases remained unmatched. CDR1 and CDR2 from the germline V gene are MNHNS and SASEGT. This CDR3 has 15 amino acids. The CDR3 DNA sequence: TGTGCCAGCAGTGAATGGGACAGGGCGGGAGATACGCAGTATTTT. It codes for CASSEWDRAGDTQYF.

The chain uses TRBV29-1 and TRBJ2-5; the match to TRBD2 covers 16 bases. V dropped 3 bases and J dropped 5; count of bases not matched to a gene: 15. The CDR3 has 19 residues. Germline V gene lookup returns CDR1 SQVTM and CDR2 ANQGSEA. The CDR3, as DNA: TGCAGCGTTGACCTGGGGACTAGCGGGAGGGCCAGTGTAGGGGAGACCCAGTACTTC. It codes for CSVDLGTSGRASVGETQYF.